Listed here is a single T cell receptor beta chain. The data are from a study of shared T cell receptors in the human thymus. Here immunoSEQ multiplex PCR was the method, and the copy in TCRdb shows in-frame clones only, minus some. The sample carries around 730,000 clones, around 85% recorded once. Germline assignment: CDR1 SGHTA and CDR2 FQGNSA. The CDR3 has 17 amino acids. The V end was cut by 7 bases, the J end by 5 bases, with 26 bases between. The same data also went into a second study, on human thymus T cells. That publication notes: Unrelated individuals were reported by related research to share highly overlapping thymic repertoires.

This chain joins TRBV7-2 and TRBJ1-2; tentatively, D is TRBD1 (5 bases). This receptor was taken from a girl younger than two with a congenital heart defect. Sequenced: thymocytes. CDR3 residues: CASTRAVPELRGYGYTF. The DNA for the CDR3 is TGTGCCAGCACTAGGGCGGTACCGGAGTTGCGGGGGTATGGCTACACCTTC.